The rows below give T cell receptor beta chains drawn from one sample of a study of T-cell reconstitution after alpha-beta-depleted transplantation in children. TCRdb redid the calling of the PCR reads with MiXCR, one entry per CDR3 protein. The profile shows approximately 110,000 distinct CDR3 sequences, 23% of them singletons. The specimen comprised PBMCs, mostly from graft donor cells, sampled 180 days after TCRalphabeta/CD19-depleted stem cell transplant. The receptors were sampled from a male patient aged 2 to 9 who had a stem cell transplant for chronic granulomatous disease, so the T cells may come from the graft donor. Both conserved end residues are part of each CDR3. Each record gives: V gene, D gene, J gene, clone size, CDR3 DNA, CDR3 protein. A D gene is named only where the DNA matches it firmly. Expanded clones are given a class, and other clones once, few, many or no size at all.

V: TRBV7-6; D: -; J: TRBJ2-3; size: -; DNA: TGTGCCAGCAGGCCCCACGGCACAGATACGCAGTATTTT; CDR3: CASRPHGTDTQYF
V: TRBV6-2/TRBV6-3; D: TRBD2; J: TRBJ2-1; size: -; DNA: TGTGCCAGCAGTTTAAGGACTAGCGGGACCTCCTACAATGAGCAGTTCTTC; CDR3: CASSLRTSGTSYNEQFF
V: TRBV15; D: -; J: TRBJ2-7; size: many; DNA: TGTGCCACCAGCAGGGCCCCAATGACTAGTCGTTACACCTACGAGCAGTACTTC; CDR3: CATSRAPMTSRYTYEQYF
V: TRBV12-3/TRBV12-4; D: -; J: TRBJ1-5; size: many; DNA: TGTGCCAGCGGGGTCTCCTATAGCAATCAGCCCCAGCATTTT; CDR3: CASGVSYSNQPQHF
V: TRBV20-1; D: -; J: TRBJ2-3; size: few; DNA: TGCAGTGCTAGAGTAGCGGAGCATACGCAGTATTTT; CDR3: CSARVAEHTQYF
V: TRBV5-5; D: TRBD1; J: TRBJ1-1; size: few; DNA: TGTGCCAGCAGCTCCACCGGACAGGGCTTCACTGAAGCTTTCTTT; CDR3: CASSSTGQGFTEAFF
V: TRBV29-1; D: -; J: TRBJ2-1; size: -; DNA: TGCAGCGTTGACTTCGGACGGAACAATGAGCAGTTCTTC; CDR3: CSVDFGRNNEQFF
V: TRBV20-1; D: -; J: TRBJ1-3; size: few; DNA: TGCAGTGCGCCCAGCCCTGGATCTGGAAACACCATATATTTT; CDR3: CSAPSPGSGNTIYF
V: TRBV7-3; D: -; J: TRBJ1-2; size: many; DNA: TGTGCCAGCAGCCCGGGATCGACGGGGGGCTACACCTTC; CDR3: CASSPGSTGGYTF
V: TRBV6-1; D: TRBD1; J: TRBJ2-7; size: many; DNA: TGTGCCAGCAGTGTAGACAGGGGCTCCTACGAGCAGTACTTC; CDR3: CASSVDRGSYEQYF
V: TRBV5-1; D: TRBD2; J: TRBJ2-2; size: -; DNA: TGCGCCAGCAGTTCCGGTCTAGCGGGAGCCACCGGGGAGCTGTTTTTT; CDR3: CASSSGLAGATGELFF
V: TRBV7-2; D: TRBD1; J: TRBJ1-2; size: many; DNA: TGTGCCAGCAGCCCCGGGACAGGGAGTGGCTATGGCTACACCTTC; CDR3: CASSPGTGSGYGYTF
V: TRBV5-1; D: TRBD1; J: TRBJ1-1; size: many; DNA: TGCGCCAGCAGCATTGGGACAGGGGGGAAGAACACTGAAGCTTTCTTT; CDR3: CASSIGTGGKNTEAFF
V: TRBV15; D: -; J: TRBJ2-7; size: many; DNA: TGTGCCACCAGCAGTGGGCCTCAGGTCTCCTACGAGCAGTACTTC; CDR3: CATSSGPQVSYEQYF
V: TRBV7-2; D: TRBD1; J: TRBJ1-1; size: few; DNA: TGTGCCAGCAGCCCACCGACAGGGGCCTTGAACACTGAAGCTTTCTTT; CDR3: CASSPPTGALNTEAFF
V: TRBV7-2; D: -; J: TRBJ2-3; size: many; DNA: TGTGCCAGCAGCTCCGCGGGGGCGCAGGATACGCAGTATTTT; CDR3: CASSSAGAQDTQYF
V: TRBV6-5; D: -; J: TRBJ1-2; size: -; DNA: TGTGCCAGCAGTTACCGTCCAGTGCGGGAGGATAGCTACACCTTC; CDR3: CASSYRPVREDSYTF
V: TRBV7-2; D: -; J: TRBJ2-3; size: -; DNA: TGTGCCAGCAGCTTAGAACTAGCTGTGAGCACAGATACGCAGTATTTT; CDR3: CASSLELAVSTDTQYF
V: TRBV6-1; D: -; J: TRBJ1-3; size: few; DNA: TGTGCCAGCAGCCTCCTTCCTGGAAACACCATATATTTT; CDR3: CASSLLPGNTIYF
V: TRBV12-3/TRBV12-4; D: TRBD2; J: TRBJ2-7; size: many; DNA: TGTGCCAGCAGTCCGAGGACTAGCGGGAACGAGCAGTACTTC; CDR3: CASSPRTSGNEQYF
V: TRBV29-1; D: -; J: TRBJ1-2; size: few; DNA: TGCAGCGTTGAAGAAACAACGAAAAGATATGGCTACACCTTC; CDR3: CSVEETTKRYGYTF
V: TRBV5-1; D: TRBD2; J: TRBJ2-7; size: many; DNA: TGCGCCAGCAGCTTGGGGGGGGGGATCCCTCTTAGAGACGAGCAGTACTTC; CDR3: CASSLGGGIPLRDEQYF
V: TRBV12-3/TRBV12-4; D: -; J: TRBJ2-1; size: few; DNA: TGTGCCAGCAGTTTAGCGCCCTTCACGGACAATGAGCAGTTCTTC; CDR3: CASSLAPFTDNEQFF
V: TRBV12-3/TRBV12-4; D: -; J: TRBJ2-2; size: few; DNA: TGTGCCAGCACCTCTGCTGGGCTTAACACCGGGGAGCTGTTTTTT; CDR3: CASTSAGLNTGELFF
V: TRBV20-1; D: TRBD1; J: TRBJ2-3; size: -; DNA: TGCAGTGCTCAGGGGGCTACAGATACGCAGTATTTT; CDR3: CSAQGATDTQYF
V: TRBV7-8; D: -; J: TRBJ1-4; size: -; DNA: TGTGCCAGCAGCCCAGAGAGGGTAACTAATGAAAAACTGTTTTTT; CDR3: CASSPERVTNEKLFF
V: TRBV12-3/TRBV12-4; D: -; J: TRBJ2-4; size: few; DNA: TGTGCCAGCAGTTTCGATGGGCTAGCCAAAAACATTCAGTACTTC; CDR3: CASSFDGLAKNIQYF